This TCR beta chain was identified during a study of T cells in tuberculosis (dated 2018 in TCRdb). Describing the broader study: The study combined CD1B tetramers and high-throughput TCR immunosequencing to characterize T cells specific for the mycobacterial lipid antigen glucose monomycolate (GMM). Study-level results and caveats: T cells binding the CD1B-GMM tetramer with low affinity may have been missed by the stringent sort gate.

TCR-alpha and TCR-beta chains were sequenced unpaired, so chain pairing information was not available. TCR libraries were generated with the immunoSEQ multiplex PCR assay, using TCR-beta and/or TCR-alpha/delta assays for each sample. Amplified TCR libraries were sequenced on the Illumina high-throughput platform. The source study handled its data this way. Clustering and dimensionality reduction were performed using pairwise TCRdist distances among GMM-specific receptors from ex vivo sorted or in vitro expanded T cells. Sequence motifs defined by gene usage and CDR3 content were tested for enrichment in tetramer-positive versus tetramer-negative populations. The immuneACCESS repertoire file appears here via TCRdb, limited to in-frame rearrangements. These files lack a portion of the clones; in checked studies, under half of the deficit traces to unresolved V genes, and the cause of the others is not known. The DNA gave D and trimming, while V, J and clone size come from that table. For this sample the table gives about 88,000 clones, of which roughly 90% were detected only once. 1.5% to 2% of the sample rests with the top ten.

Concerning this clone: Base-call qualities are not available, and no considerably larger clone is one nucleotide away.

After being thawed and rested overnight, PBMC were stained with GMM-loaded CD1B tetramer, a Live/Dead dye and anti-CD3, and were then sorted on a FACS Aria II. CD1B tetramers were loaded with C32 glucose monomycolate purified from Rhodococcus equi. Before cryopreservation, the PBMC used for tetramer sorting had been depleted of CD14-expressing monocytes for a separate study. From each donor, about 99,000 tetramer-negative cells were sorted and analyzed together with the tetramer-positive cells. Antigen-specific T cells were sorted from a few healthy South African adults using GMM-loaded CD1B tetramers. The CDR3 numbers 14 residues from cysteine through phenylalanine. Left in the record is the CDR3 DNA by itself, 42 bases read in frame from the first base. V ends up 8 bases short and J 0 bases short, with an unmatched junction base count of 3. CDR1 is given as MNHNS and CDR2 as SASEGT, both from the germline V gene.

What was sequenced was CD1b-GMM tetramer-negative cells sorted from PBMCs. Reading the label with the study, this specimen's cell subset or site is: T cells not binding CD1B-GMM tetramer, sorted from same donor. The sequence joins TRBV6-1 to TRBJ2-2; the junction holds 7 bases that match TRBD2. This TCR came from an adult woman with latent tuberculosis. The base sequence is TGTGCCAGCGGGGAGGGCGCGAACACCGGGGAGCTGTTTTTT. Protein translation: CASGEGANTGELFF.